This record covers a single T cell receptor (beta chain). Its antigen is still unknown. This CDR3 has 14 amino acids. Trimming cost V 7 bases and J 0 bases, with 11 bases left between them. CDR1 and CDR2 (germline): SGDLS, YYNGEE. These data originate in a study of T cell responses to AZD1222 COVID-19 vaccine. Profiling relied on immunoSEQ multiplex PCR, and the TCRdb table lists in-frame clones only, not all of them. The table has 170,000 or so clones, 87% seen once. Whole-study results and caveats: Most donors were white British and more were female, and clonal diversity was possibly underestimated. A reported finding is that nearly half of spike-specific TCRs target unmutated variant regions. At 160-218 and 743-854, vaccine-associated CD4 TCRs were dominant, and they spanned spike.

The TCR sequence derives from an adult in good health. The material was peripheral blood, obtained on day 0 of AZD1222 vaccination. This chain joins TRBV9 and TRBJ1-3; D is possibly TRBD1 (5 bases). The CDR3 nucleotides are TGTGCCAGCGCGAAGGGGAGCTCTGGAAACACCATATATTTT. Encoded protein: CASAKGSSGNTIYF.